The 8 T cell receptor beta chains reported below all come from one sample, sequenced in a study of cytomegalovirus exposure and HLA in healthy donors. This PCR relied on a set of 60 Vbeta primers and 13 Jbeta primers. Sequencing used immunoSEQ multiplex PCR; TCRdb keeps in-frame clones, though not all of them. The sample has 180,000 or so clones, 72% seen once. The sequenced material came from PBMCs. The receptors stem from a human donor in good health.

The chain uses TRBV2 and TRBJ1-2, with 11 bases that match TRBD1. Germline CDR1 is SNHLY and CDR2 is FYNNEI. V was clipped by 0 bases and J by 7 bases; unmatched bases: 4. CDR3 length: 15 amino acids. CDR3 region: CASSEARDRGGGYTF. The CDR3 DNA follows: TGTGCCAGCAGTGAAGCGCGGGACAGGGGGGGTGGCTACACCTTC.

The gene calls are TRBV18 and TRBJ2-1, with 13 bases identical to TRBD2. This CDR3 comprises 15 residues. Germline values: CDR1 KGHSH, CDR2 LQKENI. The ends lost 0 bases at V and 7 bases at J; junction bases unmatched: 0. The CDR3 spells CASSPPGLAGNEQFF. The CDR3 bases are TGTGCCAGCTCACCACCGGGACTAGCGGGGAATGAGCAGTTCTTC.

This chain uses TRBV6-5 with TRBJ1-2; TRBD1 matches 10 bases. V was clipped by 5 bases and J by 3 bases; unmatched bases: 3. CDR1 and CDR2 (germline): MNHEY, SVGAGI. The CDR3 is made up of 14 amino acids. CDR3 sequence: CASSRTGGDYGYTF. CDR3 DNA: TGTGCCAGCAGTCGGACAGGGGGAGACTATGGCTACACCTTC.

The rearrangement links TRBV4-1 to TRBJ1-1, with 7 bases aligning to TRBD1. The CDR3 has 15 residues. Germline-derived CDR1 and CDR2 are MGHRA and YSYEKL. The trim removed 0 bases at V and 4 bases at J, leaving 5 bases unmatched. CDR3 DNA sequence: TGCGCCAGCAGCCAAGATGACAGGGTGGGCACTGAAGCTTTCTTT. As protein: CASSQDDRVGTEAFF.

The gene calls are TRBV10-2 and TRBJ1-5; D ambiguous. CDR1 is WSHSY and CDR2 is SAAADI in the germline V gene. The CDR3 consists of 13 residues. Trimming pared 7 bases from V and 0 bases from J, leaving 7 bases between. CDR3 region: CASTRDSNQPQHF. As DNA, the CDR3 is TGCGCCAGCACCCGGGATAGCAATCAGCCCCAGCATTTT.

The chain is built from TRBV4-3 and TRBJ1-1; TRBD1 is a possible D gene (5 bases). V was clipped by 1 base and J by 5 bases, with 11 bases between them. Per germline, CDR1 LGHNA and CDR2 YSLEER. The CDR3 sequence is 14 residues long. The CDR3 nucleotides are TGCGCCAGCAGCCAAGGGGAGGGGCGGACTGAAGCTTTCTTT. This gives the protein CASSQGEGRTEAFF.

V is TRBV6-5 and J is TRBJ2-7; 8 bases agree with TRBD1. This CDR3 spans 15 amino acids. V shed 0 bases, J shed 3 bases, and the junction held 4 bases outside the gene matches. Germline lookup yields CDR1 MNHEY and CDR2 SVGAGI. Here the CDR3 reads CASSYSIGTGYEQYF. CDR3 nucleotides: TGTGCCAGCAGTTACTCGATTGGGACAGGCTACGAGCAGTACTTC.

The rearrangement links TRBV18 to TRBJ2-1, with 11 nucleotides matching TRBD1. From germline, CDR1 is KGHSH and CDR2 LQKENI. The V segment lost 3 bases and the J segment 7 bases; nucleotides outside the gene matches: 5. The CDR3 has 15 amino acids. The CDR3 coding sequence is TGTGCCAGCTCACCTAGCGGACAGGGGGCTAATGAGCAGTTCTTC. As protein: CASSPSGQGANEQFF.